The 18 T cell receptor beta chains presented below share a single source sample, sequenced in a study of T cell changes during pregnancy in multiple sclerosis. The table came from immunoSEQ multiplex PCR; TCRdb's copy has only in-frame clones and leaves some out. Of 66,000 or so clones in the sample, over 75% were seen once. The sample here was CD8+ T cells from peripheral blood mononuclear cells, taken before pregnancy. Every receptor here comes from a female donor with multiple sclerosis, enrolled in a pregnancy study.

The chain combines TRBV4-1 with TRBJ2-2, with 9 bases fitting TRBD2. The CDR3 has 17 amino acids. Germline V gene data show CDR1 as MGHRA and CDR2 as YSYEKL. V lost 8 bases to trimming and J lost 6 bases; unmatched junction nucleotides: 16. CDR3 sequence (DNA): TGCGCCAGCCGACCGTTTGGCGGGGGGGCCGATTCCGGGGAGCTGTTTTTT. This codes for CASRPFGGGADSGELFF.

This clone was seen just once. The chain has TRBV6-1 and TRBJ1-1; tentatively, D is TRBD1 (5 bases). The germline V gene has CDR1 MNHNS and CDR2 SASEGT. CDR3 length equals 15 residues. The V and J ends lost 5 bases and 0 bases respectively, with 13 bases between them. The CDR3 sequence: CASSIQGGLNTEAFF. CDR3 nucleotide sequence: TGTGCCAGCAGTATTCAGGGTGGTTTGAACACTGAAGCTTTCTTT.

Remarks on this clone: At one boundary the junction diverges from the germline segment, which might be a read error. The chain recombines TRBV7-7 with TRBJ2-5; a weak D match, TRBD1 (7 bases). CDR1 and CDR2 from the germline V gene are SSHAT and FNYEAQ (reference sequence). The CDR3 loop spans 20 amino acids. The CDR3 spells CASSLGTYDSGPQGGETQYF. The CDR3 nucleotides are TGTGCTAGCAGCCTGGGGACCTATGATAGCGGTCCGCAGGGGGGAGAGACCCAGTACTTC.

J is TRBJ2-2 and V is TRBV9, with 9 bases lining up with TRBD2. CDR3 length: 15 amino acids. V gave up 3 bases and J gave up 4 bases; unmatched junction bases: 4. CDR1 and CDR2 (germline): SGDLS, YYNGEE. The CDR3 here is CASSAGAGGTGELFF. The CDR3 region has the DNA TGTGCCAGCAGCGCCGGAGCGGGGGGCACCGGGGAGCTGTTTTTT.

The CDR3 coding sequence is TGCGCCAGCAGTTCGGTCTTTTCCTACAATGAGCAGTTCTTC. Its protein is CASSSVFSYNEQFF. The chain recombines TRBV10-1 with TRBJ2-1; no reliable D call. CDR1 and CDR2 from the germline V gene are WNHNN and SYGVQD (reference sequence). V was cut by 5 bases and J by 1 base, with 9 bases left in between. The CDR3 covers 14 residues.

V gene TRBV11-2 combines with J gene TRBJ1-2; 8 bases match TRBD1. The junction had 6 bases not matched to a gene; V was cut back by 10 bases and J by 8 bases. The CDR3 totals 11 residues. Germline V gene data show CDR1 as SGHAT and CDR2 as FQNNGV. The CDR3 region has the DNA TGTGCCACCGGACAGGGAAACGGCTACACCTTC. It specifies CATGQGNGYTF.

This chain connects TRBV6-6 to TRBJ2-7, with D tentatively TRBD2 (6 bases). Per the germline V gene, CDR1 is MNHNY and CDR2 is SVGAGI (reference sequence). The V end lost 8 bases, the J end lost 3 bases, and 14 bases lay between the germline ends. The CDR3 covers 13 residues. In nucleotides, the CDR3 is TGTGCCAGCTTCCGGGGGTCTAACTACGAGCAGTACTTC. It yields the protein CASFRGSNYEQYF.

This clone turned up a few times. V and J are TRBV6-6 and TRBJ1-1; 8 bases agree with TRBD1. The V and J ends lost 8 bases and 3 bases, in that order; junction bases with no gene match: 8. Looked up from germline, CDR1 is MNHNY and CDR2 is SVGAGI (reference sequence). The CDR3 runs 14 residues. CDR3 in DNA: TGTGCCAGCGAGGACAGGGAGGGAGACACTGAAGCTTTCTTT. Encoded protein: CASEDREGDTEAFF.

V and J are TRBV19 and TRBJ1-5; D remains ambiguous. Germline CDR1 and CDR2: LNHDA and SQIVND (reference sequence). CDR3 length: 15 amino acids. The V end lost 3 bases, the J end lost 0 bases, and 9 bases lay between the germline ends. CDR3 sequence reads: CASSILAGSNQPQHF. The CDR3 nucleotides are TGTGCCAGTAGTATTCTTGCCGGTAGCAATCAGCCCCAGCATTTT.

This sequence joins TRBV6-5 and TRBJ2-3; possible D gene TRBD2, 6 bases. Between the trimmed V and J ends, which lost 7 bases and 4 bases, there was a span of 18 bases. Germline CDR1 is MNHEY and CDR2 is SVGAGI. This CDR3 comprises 15 residues. The CDR3 region is CASKRTGGAADTQYF. The CDR3 DNA reads as TGTGCCAGCAAACGGACCGGGGGTGCTGCAGATACGCAGTATTTT.

The chain employs TRBV13 and TRBJ2-1, with TRBD2 matching over 9 bases. The CDR3 is 13 residues long. J gave up 9 bases and V 5 bases, and 5 bases lay outside the gene matches. Germline values: CDR1 PRHDT, CDR2 FYEKMQ (reference sequence). The CDR3 spells CASSAGGEPEQFF. Here the CDR3 DNA reads TGTGCCAGCAGCGCGGGGGGGGAGCCTGAGCAGTTCTTC.

The J gene is TRBJ2-7, the V gene TRBV13, with D uncertain. Germline CDR1 is PRHDT and CDR2 is FYEKMQ (reference sequence). The CDR3 contains 15 residues. V lost 1 base to trimming and J lost 4 bases, with 14 bases between them. Here the CDR3 reads CASSLEHLTLYEQYF. Written as DNA, the CDR3 is TGTGCCAGCAGCTTAGAACATCTCACCCTTTACGAGCAGTACTTC.

V gene TRBV9 combines with J gene TRBJ1-1, with D unresolved. V was pared by 4 bases and J by 2 bases, with 9 bases between. The CDR3 consists of 13 residues. Germline values: CDR1 SGDLS, CDR2 YYNGEE. DNA of the CDR3: TGTGCCAGCAGCCCGGTTTCTAACACTGAAGCTTTCTTT. It specifies CASSPVSNTEAFF. Using reference TRBV9 and TRBJ1-1 for the parts outside the CDR3, the full variable domain is DSGVTQTPKHLITATGQRVTLRCSPRSGDLSVYWYQQSLDQGLQFLIQYYNGEERAKGNILERFSAQQFPDLHSELNLSSLELGDSALYFCASSPVSNTEAFFGQGTRLTVV.

Of note for this clone: A junction end diverges from the germline sequence, so it may reflect a read error. V gene TRBV7-7 combines with J gene TRBJ1-2; no firm D call. The CDR3 sequence is 10 residues long. Germline values: CDR1 SSHAT, CDR2 FNYEAQ (reference sequence). The CDR3 bases are TGTGCTAGCAGCTCAATGGGCTACACCTTC. Translated, it gives CASSSMGYTF. The full variable domain, rest sourced from reference TRBV7-7 and TRBJ1-2, is GAGVSQSPRYKVTKRGQDVTLRCDPISSHATLYWYQQALGQGPEFLTYFNYEAQPDKSGLPSDRFSAERPEGSISTLTIQRTEQRDSAMYRCASSSMGYTFGSGTRLTVV.

V is TRBV4-2 and J is TRBJ1-1; 7 bases agree with TRBD1. Trimming took 2 bases from V and 4 from J; bases not matched to a gene: 7. Germline assignment: CDR1 LGHNA and CDR2 YNFKEQ. CDR3 length equals 15 residues. CDR3 bases: TGTGCCAGCAGCCAACAGACAGGGTTTAGCACTGAAGCTTTCTTT. Residues: CASSQQTGFSTEAFF.

The genes are TRBV11-2 and TRBJ2-1; 9 bases are shared with TRBD2. The V segment lost 4 bases and the J segment 9 bases; nucleotides outside the gene matches: 7. Germline CDR1 reads SGHAT; CDR2 reads FQNNGV. This CDR3 has 14 amino acids. The CDR3 region has the DNA TGTGCCAGCAGCTCTAGCGGGGCCTACGGTGAGCAGTTCTTC. This encodes CASSSSGAYGEQFF.

This clone has only one observation. V is TRBV7-8 and J is TRBJ2-2, with TRBD2 matching 7 bases. With V trimmed by 2 bases and J by 3 bases, 15 bases remained unmatched. The CDR3 consists of 19 residues. Germline values: CDR1 SGHVS, CDR2 FQNEAQ. CDR3 nucleotide sequence: TGTGCCAGCAGCTTATTGTTCCCGGGGGGTTGGAGCGACACCGGGGAGCTGTTTTTT. Amino acids: CASSLLFPGGWSDTGELFF.

The chain recombines TRBV6-1 with TRBJ1-5; no firm D call. The CDR3 is made up of 16 amino acids. The germline V and J ends were trimmed by 0 bases and 0 bases, with 9 bases remaining between them. Germline CDR1 MNHNS, CDR2 SASEGT. The CDR3 DNA is TGTGCCAGCAGTGAAGCTCGCCGGTATAGCAATCAGCCCCAGCATTTT. This gives the protein CASSEARRYSNQPQHF.